The following is a T cell receptor beta chain sequence with its context. Its antigen is undetermined. The data were obtained in a study of beta chain features in type 1 diabetes. Findings and limits, study-wide: The study found moderately but significantly shorter TCRB CDR3s in all four CD4+ subsets of Type 1 diabetes patients.

Trimming pared 3 bases from V and 6 bases from J, leaving 11 bases between. CDR1 KGHSH and CDR2 LQKENI come from the germline V gene. The CDR3 totals 14 residues. Expressed TCRB transcripts were sequenced because the isolated RNA had all been reverse transcribed beforehand. TCRdb's copy holds only in-frame clones and misses some; the assay was immunoSEQ multiplex PCR. The profile shows 600,000 or so clones, over 10% of them singletons. Purity exceeded 98% in all sorted populations. The chain links TRBV18 to TRBJ1-4; D gene uncertain. Sequencing was performed on naive CD4+ T cells from blood. The sequence came from a man younger than 45 with type 1 diabetes. CDR3 sequence: CASSPPPGDEKLFF. CDR3 bases: TGTGCCAGCTCACCCCCGCCTGGGGATGAAAAACTGTTTTTT.